Listed here are 22 T cell receptor beta chains from one sample, sequenced in a study of T-cell reconstitution after alpha-beta-depleted transplantation in children. The library targeted TCRbeta and was prepared with unique molecular identifiers. TCRdb ran MiXCR on the PCR reads and lists one entry per CDR3 protein. The table lists 300,000 to 400,000 distinct CDR3 sequences, 16% of them singletons. The sequences come from PBMCs, mostly from graft donor cells, collected 360 days after TCRalphabeta/CD19-depleted stem cell transplant. The receptors here all came from a male patient between 2 and 10 years old who had a stem cell transplant for acute lymphoblastic leukemia, so the T cells may come from the graft donor.

The chain has TRBV12-3 or TRBV12-4 and TRBJ2-1; D uncertain. This CDR3 has 15 residues. V was shortened by 3 bases and J by 7 bases, with 16 bases between the two germline ends. The CDR3 DNA follows: TGTGCCAGCAGTTTCGTGCGTGGCTCCGGGAATGAGCAGTTCTTC. The encoded protein is CASSFVRGSGNEQFF.

The sample holds a few counts of this clonotype. The rearrangement joins TRBV20-1 to TRBJ2-1; D gene uncertain. Germline CDR1 and CDR2: DFQATT and SNEGSKA (reference sequence). The CDR3 loop spans 15 amino acids. V was clipped by 0 bases and J by 2 bases, with 11 bases between them. This CDR3 reads CSARDRRAAYNEQFF. The CDR3 DNA sequence: TGCAGTGCTAGAGATCGTCGGGCCGCCTACAATGAGCAGTTCTTC.

This clonotype was recorded many times. This chain links TRBV7-9 with TRBJ2-3, with D uncertain. Trimming took off 6 bases at V and 0 bases at J, with 16 bases between the two ends. This CDR3 is 16 amino acids long. CDR1 SEHNR and CDR2 FQNEAQ come from the germline V gene (reference sequence). CDR3 sequence: CASRLTRVGSTDTQYF. The CDR3 DNA reads as TGTGCCAGCAGATTAACCCGGGTAGGGAGCACAGATACGCAGTATTTT.

The chain uses TRBV4-3 and TRBJ2-3; 10 bases match TRBD2. Germline CDR1 reads LGHNA; CDR2 reads YSLEER. The CDR3 extends over 16 amino acids. V dropped 5 bases and J dropped 4; count of bases not matched to a gene: 9. CDR3 nucleotides: TGCGCCAGCAGCGAAGCCCTAGCGGGAGCGCCAGATACGCAGTATTTT. Translated: CASSEALAGAPDTQYF.

This clonotype was seen repeatedly, ten times or more. This chain uses TRBV5-5 with TRBJ2-1, with TRBD2 matching 15 bases. V lost 0 bases, J lost 6 bases, and 1 base stayed unmatched. The CDR3 extends over 16 amino acids. Germline V gene lookup returns CDR1 SGHKS and CDR2 YYEKEE (reference sequence). CDR3: CASSLVGLAGGNEQFF. In DNA form, the CDR3 reads TGTGCCAGCAGCTTGGTGGGACTAGCGGGGGGCAATGAGCAGTTCTTC.

This chain joins TRBV5-6 and TRBJ2-2; possible D gene TRBD1, 6 bases. The V and J ends lost 5 bases and 1 base respectively, with 15 bases between them. The CDR3 is 16 amino acids. Germline lookup yields CDR1 SGHDT and CDR2 YYEEEE. The CDR3 region is CASRTTGLKNTGELFF. In DNA, the CDR3 is TGTGCCAGCAGAACTACAGGGTTGAAGAACACCGGGGAGCTGTTTTTT. Complete variable domain (other parts from reference TRBV5-6 and TRBJ2-2): DAGVTQSPTHLIKTRGQQVTLRCSPKSGHDTVSWYQQALGQGPQFIFQYYEEEERQRGNFPDRFSGHQFPNYSSELNVNALLLGDSALYLCASRTTGLKNTGELFFGEGSRLTVL.

This clonotype was seen only a few times. V usage is TRBV5-8 and J usage is TRBJ2-5; TRBD1 matches 8 bases. This CDR3 is built from 14 residues. From germline, CDR1 is SGHTS and CDR2 YDEGEE. V shed 5 bases and J 4 bases; nucleotides not matched to a gene: 7. The CDR3 sequence is CASSYGQGLETQYF. The DNA of the CDR3 is TGTGCCAGCAGTTATGGACAGGGTCTAGAGACCCAGTACTTC.

The chain carries TRBV5-6 and TRBJ2-4; no reliable D call. Germline CDR1 reads SGHDT; CDR2 reads YYEEEE. The V end lost 1 base, the J end lost 0 bases, and 8 bases lay between the germline ends. The CDR3 runs to 15 residues. The CDR3 sequence is CASSLLSLAKNIQYF. The CDR3 bases are TGTGCCAGCAGCTTGTTATCATTAGCCAAAAACATTCAGTACTTC.

The CDR3 region has the DNA TGCGCCAGCAGCTTTGATGCGGGAACCTCCTACAATGAGCAGTTCTTC. Translation gives CASSFDAGTSYNEQFF. The chain couples TRBV5-1 to TRBJ2-1, with TRBD2 as a possible D gene (6 bases). Germline CDR1 SGHRS, CDR2 YFSETQ. This CDR3 region has 16 residues. The V end was cut by 2 bases, the J end by 0 bases, with 12 bases between.

This clonotype has ten or more counts. The chain recombines TRBV5-1 with TRBJ1-1, with D possibly matching TRBD1 (6 bases). The CDR3 runs 15 residues. CDR1 is SGHRS, CDR2 YFSETQ, per germline. Trimming took off 3 bases at V and 1 base at J, with 13 bases between the two ends. In nucleotides, the CDR3 is TGCGCCAGCAGCTCCCTCCCGGACAGGAACACTGAAGCTTTCTTT. Its translation is CASSSLPDRNTEAFF. Looking up the rest from reference TRBV5-1 and TRBJ1-1 gives the full variable domain: KAGVTQTPRYLIKTRGQQVTLSCSPISGHRSVSWYQQTPGQGLQFLFEYFSETQRNKGNFPGRFSGRQFSNSRSEMNVSTLELGDSALYLCASSSLPDRNTEAFFGQGTRLTVV.

The chain uses TRBV5-1 and TRBJ2-1, with D possibly being TRBD2 (6 bases). Germline lookup yields CDR1 SGHRS and CDR2 YFSETQ. The CDR3 has 19 amino acids. The V end lost 0 bases, the J end lost 0 bases, and 19 bases lay between the germline ends. The CDR3 DNA follows: TGCGCCAGCAGCTTGGAGGCGGGGCCCGCTTCTAGCTCCTACAATGAGCAGTTCTTC. This gives the protein CASSLEAGPASSSYNEQFF.

The genes are TRBV5-1 and TRBJ2-1; 8 bases map to TRBD1. The V gene end was trimmed by 4 bases and the J gene end by 12 bases; junction bases not matched to a gene: 3. The CDR3 is 11 residues long. Germline-derived CDR1 and CDR2 are SGHRS and YFSETQ. The DNA for the CDR3 is TGCGCCAGCAGCCTCGGACAGGGGCAGTTCTTC. This gives the protein CASSLGQGQFF.

The CDR3 DNA sequence: TGCGCCAGCAGCTTGGCCCCCCGGACCGACCACAATGAGCAGTTCTTC. It encodes CASSLAPRTDHNEQFF. V and J are TRBV5-1 and TRBJ2-1; D gene unclear. The germline CDR1 and CDR2 sequences are SGHRS and YFSETQ. CDR3 length equals 16 residues. Deletions cut 0 bases from V and 5 bases from J, with 15 bases between.

This clonotype was picked up a small number of times. The chain links TRBV6-1 to TRBJ2-3; TRBD2 aligns across 8 bases. CDR3 length equals 14 residues. Germline CDR1 and CDR2: MNHNS and SASEGT. Unmatched junction bases numbered 12, after V lost 10 bases and J lost 6 bases. The CDR3 nucleotides are TGTGCCACGTCATGGGAGCGGGAGATGGATACGCAGTATTTT. It is translated as CATSWEREMDTQYF.

This clonotype was seen at least ten times. The chain recombines TRBV6-5 with TRBJ1-5, with a tentative D call TRBD1 (5 bases). This CDR3 spans 13 amino acids. From germline, CDR1 is MNHEY and CDR2 SVGAGI. V dropped 6 bases and J dropped 7 bases, with 13 bases sitting between them. CDR3 DNA sequence: TGTGCCAGCAGAGGGGCCCCTCGGCAGCCCCAGCATTTT. Its translation is CASRGAPRQPQHF.

This clonotype was counted at least ten times. The chain is built from TRBV20-1 and TRBJ2-1, with TRBD2 identical over 11 bases. Germline V gene data show CDR1 as DFQATT and CDR2 as SNEGSKA (reference sequence). J gave up 12 bases and V 0 bases, and 16 bases lay outside the gene matches. This CDR3 spans 17 amino acids. The CDR3 DNA follows: TGCAGTGCTAGAGACCAAGACGGGACTAGCGGCCCCCCGGGGCAGTTCTTC. Residues: CSARDQDGTSGPPGQFF.

This clonotype was seen many times. The chain is built from TRBV5-1 and TRBJ2-7, with TRBD1 as a possible D gene (5 bases). Trimming cost V 4 bases and J 2 bases, with 13 bases left between them. Germline V gene sequence: CDR1 SGHRS, CDR2 YFSETQ. CDR3 length: 14 amino acids. The DNA of the CDR3 is TGCGCCAGCAGCCACACAGGAAGACCCTACGAGCAGTACTTC. Protein sequence: CASSHTGRPYEQYF.

This clonotype was seen only a few times. The CDR3 region has the DNA TGTGCCAGCAGCTTAACCTCGGTCCGAAGCACAGATACGCAGTATTTT. It specifies CASSLTSVRSTDTQYF. The V gene is TRBV7-9, the J gene TRBJ2-3; unclear D gene. The CDR3 runs 16 residues. With 2 bases removed from V and 0 bases from J, the gap between germline ends came to 12 bases. The germline CDR1 and CDR2 sequences are SEHNR and FQNEAQ (reference sequence).

A few counts support this clonotype. This chain links TRBV4-3 with TRBJ2-2; D is undetermined. V was pared by 1 base and J by 5 bases, with 14 bases between. The V gene's germline CDR1 is LGHNA and CDR2 YSLEER. The CDR3 sequence is 16 residues long. The CDR3 DNA sequence: TGCGCCAGCAGCCAAGTAGCCCAACCCAGGACCGGGGAGCTGTTTTTT. Translated, it gives CASSQVAQPRTGELFF.

This clonotype was observed a few times. The gene calls are TRBV6-2 or TRBV6-3 and TRBJ2-1; D ambiguous. Germline CDR1 and CDR2: MNHEY and SVGEGT. Trimming took 4 bases from V and 3 from J, leaving 13 bases between them. CDR3 length equals 15 residues. CDR3 sequence reads: CASSSLTRSYNEQFF. The CDR3, as DNA: TGTGCCAGCAGTTCCCTGACAAGGAGCTACAATGAGCAGTTCTTC.

J is TRBJ2-3 and V is TRBV12-3 or TRBV12-4; D is undetermined. Trimming removed 1 base at V and 1 base at J, with 9 bases between. The CDR3 is made up of 15 amino acids. DNA of the CDR3: TGTGCCAGCAGTTTAGGGTTCAGCGGCACAGATACGCAGTATTTT. Its translation: CASSLGFSGTDTQYF.

Concerning this clonotype itself: This may be a read error, as it is one base from a much larger clone. The chain joins TRBV24-1 to TRBJ2-1; TRBD2 matches at 11 bases. CDR3 length: 14 residues. The germline V gene encodes CDR1 KGHDR and CDR2 SFDVKD. The junction had 6 bases not matched to a gene; V was cut back by 7 bases and J by 8 bases. CDR3 loop: CATRGTSGHYEQFF. The CDR3 DNA reads as TGTGCCACCAGGGGGACTAGCGGCCACTATGAGCAGTTCTTC.